These 3 T cell receptor beta chains came from one sample sequenced in a study of blood T cell repertoires in COVID-19. Measured with immunoSEQ multiplex PCR; TCRdb has only the in-frame clones, and not every one. The sample carries tens of thousands of clones, roughly 86% recorded once. Source material: peripheral blood. Receptors originate from a man aged 50 to 60 with active COVID-19.

V gene TRBV19 combines with J gene TRBJ1-5; tentative D call: TRBD1 (5 bases). V gave up 2 bases and J gave up 3 bases, with 8 bases separating them. Germline CDR1 and CDR2: LNHDA and SQIVND (reference sequence). The CDR3 totals 14 residues. CDR3 DNA: TGTGCCAGTAGTATAAGGGGTGACAATCAGCCCCAGCATTTT. Translation gives CASSIRGDNQPQHF.

The chain combines TRBV10-3 with TRBJ2-3; D uncertain. V lost 10 bases and J 1 base, leaving 9 bases between the germline ends. This CDR3 contains 12 residues. Germline CDR1 is ENHRY and CDR2 is SYGVKD. The CDR3 region is CATARGTDTQYF. CDR3 coding DNA: TGTGCCACAGCCCGGGGCACAGATACGCAGTATTTT.

The chain employs TRBV28 and TRBJ2-3, with D maybe TRBD1 (6 bases). The germline V gene encodes CDR1 MDHEN and CDR2 SYDVKM. The CDR3 has 13 amino acids. V shed 6 bases and J shed 10 bases, with 17 bases lying between them. In nucleotides, the CDR3 is TGTGCCAGCAGCTCCCCCCCCGGGACACCGCAGTATTTT. It encodes CASSSPPGTPQYF.